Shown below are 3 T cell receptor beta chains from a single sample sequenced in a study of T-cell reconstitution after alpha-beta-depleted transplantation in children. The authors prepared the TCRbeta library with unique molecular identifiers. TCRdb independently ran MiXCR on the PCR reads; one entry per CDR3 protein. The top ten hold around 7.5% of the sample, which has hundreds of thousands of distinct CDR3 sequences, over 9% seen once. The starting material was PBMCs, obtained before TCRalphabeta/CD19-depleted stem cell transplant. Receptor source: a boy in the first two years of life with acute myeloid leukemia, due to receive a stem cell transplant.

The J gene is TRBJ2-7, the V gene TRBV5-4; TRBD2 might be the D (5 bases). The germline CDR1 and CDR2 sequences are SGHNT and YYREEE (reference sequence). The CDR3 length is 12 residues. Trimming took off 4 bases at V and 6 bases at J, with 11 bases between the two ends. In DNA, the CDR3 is TGTGCCAGCAGCCCCGAGGGTGGCGAGCAGTACTTC. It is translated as CASSPEGGEQYF.

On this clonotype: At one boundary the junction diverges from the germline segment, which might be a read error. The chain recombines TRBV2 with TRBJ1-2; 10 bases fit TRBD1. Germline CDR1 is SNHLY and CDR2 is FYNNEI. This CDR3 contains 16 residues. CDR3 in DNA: TGTGCCGGCAGGGGACAGGGGTTGCCCGCGGACTATGGCTACACCTTC. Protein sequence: CAGRGQGLPADYGYTF.

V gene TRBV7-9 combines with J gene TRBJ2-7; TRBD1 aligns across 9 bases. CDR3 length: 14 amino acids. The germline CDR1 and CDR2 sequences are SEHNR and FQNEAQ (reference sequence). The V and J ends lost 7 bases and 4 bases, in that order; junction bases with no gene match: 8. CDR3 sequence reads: CASTYGTGKYEQYF. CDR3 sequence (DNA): TGTGCCAGCACCTATGGGACAGGGAAGTACGAGCAGTACTTC.